Listed below are T cell receptor beta chains from one sample, sequenced in a study of CD8+CD57+ T cells in acquired aplastic anemia. TCRdb re-called the reads with MiXCR, one entry per CDR3 protein. The sample has roughly 190,000 distinct CDR3 sequences, approximately 49% seen once. The sequenced sample consisted of sorted CD4+, CD8+, or CD8+CD57+ T cells (not recorded which) from PBMCs. These receptors were taken from a human donor in good health, serving as a control. CDR3s include the opening cysteine and the closing phenylalanine or tryptophan. Each record gives: CDR3 protein, CDR3 DNA, V gene, clone size, J gene, D gene. A D gene is named only where the DNA matches it firmly. For some rows the clone size is stated as once, few or many, or as a class when expanded; others skip it.

CDR3 protein: CATSDETGNGYTF
CDR3 DNA: TGTGCCACCAGTGACGAGACAGGGAATGGCTACACCTTC
V gene: TRBV24-1
clone size: once
J gene: TRBJ1-2
D gene: TRBD1

CDR3 protein: CATSIKRWDLNSYEQYF
CDR3 DNA: TGTGCCACCAGCATAAAAAGGTGGGACTTGAACTCCTACGAGCAGTACTTC
V gene: TRBV15
clone size: many
J gene: TRBJ2-7
D gene: NA

CDR3 protein: CASGWGDYAVSYGYTF
CDR3 DNA: TGTGCCAGCGGCTGGGGAGACTACGCTGTATCCTATGGCTACACCTTC
V gene: TRBV11-3
clone size: many
J gene: TRBJ1-2
D gene: NA

CDR3 protein: CASSGARDYYNSPLHF
CDR3 DNA: TGTGCCAGCAGTGGGGCCCGGGACTATTATAATTCACCCCTCCACTTT
V gene: TRBV25-1
clone size: NA
J gene: TRBJ1-6
D gene: NA

CDR3 protein: CASSIGVLSTYGYTF
CDR3 DNA: TGTGCCAGTAGTATAGGGGTGCTTTCCACCTATGGCTACACCTTC
V gene: TRBV19
clone size: many
J gene: TRBJ1-2
D gene: NA

CDR3 protein: CASSLGPPTENTEAFF
CDR3 DNA: TGCGCCAGCAGCTTGGGGCCCCCGACAGAAAACACTGAAGCTTTCTTT
V gene: TRBV5-1
clone size: many
J gene: TRBJ1-1
D gene: NA

CDR3 protein: CASSVESAGGSTDTQYF
CDR3 DNA: TGTGCCAGCAGCGTAGAGAGTGCGGGGGGGAGCACAGATACGCAGTATTTT
V gene: TRBV9
clone size: NA
J gene: TRBJ2-3
D gene: TRBD2

CDR3 protein: CASSFVAYGYEQYF
CDR3 DNA: TGTGCCAGCAGCTTCGTTGCGTATGGCTACGAGCAGTACTTC
V gene: TRBV7-8
clone size: NA
J gene: TRBJ2-7
D gene: NA

CDR3 protein: CASSLRGGYYEQYF
CDR3 DNA: TGTGCCAGCAGCCTACGGGGCGGGTACTACGAGCAGTACTTC
V gene: TRBV2
clone size: NA
J gene: TRBJ2-7
D gene: NA

CDR3 protein: CASGTGKTYEQYF
CDR3 DNA: TGCGCCAGCGGGACAGGGAAAACCTACGAGCAGTACTTC
V gene: TRBV10-2
clone size: NA
J gene: TRBJ2-7
D gene: TRBD1

CDR3 protein: CASTSQRTMNTEAFF
CDR3 DNA: TGCGCCAGCACCTCTCAAAGGACTATGAACACTGAAGCTTTCTTT
V gene: TRBV4-1
clone size: NA
J gene: TRBJ1-1
D gene: NA

CDR3 protein: CASSQGTVSYEQYF
CDR3 DNA: TGTGCCAGCAGTCAGGGGACGGTATCCTACGAGCAGTACTTC
V gene: TRBV19
clone size: NA
J gene: TRBJ2-7
D gene: NA

CDR3 protein: CSVRTVNTEAFF
CDR3 DNA: TGCAGCGTGAGGACGGTTAACACTGAAGCTTTCTTT
V gene: TRBV29-1
clone size: many
J gene: TRBJ1-1
D gene: NA

CDR3 protein: CSASGAVEQYF
CDR3 DNA: TGCAGTGCTAGTGGGGCAGTCGAGCAGTACTTC
V gene: TRBV20-1
clone size: many
J gene: TRBJ2-7
D gene: NA

CDR3 protein: CASSVGGRRTNTIYF
CDR3 DNA: TGTGCCAGCAGCGTAGGGGGACGGAGGACTAACACCATATATTTT
V gene: TRBV9
clone size: NA
J gene: TRBJ1-3
D gene: NA

CDR3 protein: CASSTPGQGASGANVLTF
CDR3 DNA: TGTGCCAGCAGCACCCCGGGACAGGGGGCGTCTGGGGCCAACGTCCTGACTTTC
V gene: TRBV9
clone size: many
J gene: TRBJ2-6
D gene: TRBD1

CDR3 protein: CASSQFAQGNYGYTF
CDR3 DNA: TGTGCCAGCAGCCAATTCGCGCAGGGGAACTATGGCTACACCTTC
V gene: TRBV4-2
clone size: many
J gene: TRBJ1-2
D gene: NA

CDR3 protein: CASSQGQGPYNEQFF
CDR3 DNA: TGTGCCAGCAGCCAGGGACAGGGCCCCTACAATGAGCAGTTCTTC
V gene: TRBV12-3/TRBV12-4
clone size: many
J gene: TRBJ2-1
D gene: TRBD1